This TCR beta chain derives from a study of T cells after yellow fever vaccination. At the level of the study: Those fractions that held only low numbers of cells were prepared using the SMART-Seq v4 Ultra Low Input RNA kit.

Germline V CDR1 and CDR2: MNHEY, SMNVEV (reference sequence). The CDR3 contains 16 residues. With 3 bases removed from V and 0 bases from J, the gap between germline ends came to 12 bases. This clonotype was detected a few times. TCRdb fed the 5' RACE reads into MiXCR, producing one record per CDR3 protein. The data contain fewer than 450,000 distinct CDR3 sequences, roughly 8.3% of them singletons. The sequences come from PBMCs, collected roughly 47 days after the first yellow fever vaccination. The receptor was isolated from a man younger than 35 who received the YFV17D yellow fever vaccine. The J gene is TRBJ2-4, the V gene TRBV27, with D tentatively TRBD2 (5 bases). The CDR3 DNA follows: TGTGCCAGCAGTTTTAGCGAATGGATAGCCAAAAACATTCAGTACTTC. Its protein product is CASSFSEWIAKNIQYF.